These 8 T cell receptor beta chains came from one sample sequenced in a study of beta chain features in type 1 diabetes. No antigen has been assigned to these receptors. Study findings and constraints: Researchers report that Type 1 diabetes patients had moderately but significantly shorter TCRB CDR3s across all four CD4+ subsets.

The entirety of the isolated RNA underwent reverse transcription, so expressed TCRB transcripts were sequenced. Measured with immunoSEQ multiplex PCR; TCRdb has only the in-frame clones, and not every one. The sample yields 160,000 or so clones, roughly 63% seen once. Input material: naive CD4+ T cells from blood. The receptor source for this set is a man aged 30-40 years with type 1 diabetes.

This rearrangement joins TRBV9 to TRBJ2-2, with 8 bases lining up with TRBD1. Germline V gene sequence: CDR1 SGDLS, CDR2 YYNGEE. Unmatched junction bases numbered 10, after V lost 4 bases and J lost 5 bases. The length of the CDR3 is 16 residues. CDR3 protein: CASSPRTGLATGELFF. In DNA form, the CDR3 reads TGTGCCAGCAGCCCCCGGACAGGGTTGGCGACCGGGGAGCTGTTTTTT.

J is TRBJ2-1 and V is TRBV5-6, with 7 bases fitting TRBD2. The CDR3 has 15 residues. Trimming cost V 4 bases and J 3 bases; bases outside gene matches: 7. CDR1 and CDR2 from the germline V gene are SGHDT and YYEEEE. The CDR3 sequence: CASSLKRGFYNEQFF. The CDR3, as DNA: TGTGCCAGCAGCCTAAAGCGGGGTTTCTACAATGAGCAGTTCTTC.

This clone has a single count. The rearrangement joins TRBV7-2 to TRBJ2-6; D unresolved. This CDR3 has 16 residues. Trimming left V 1 base short and J 0 bases short, with 7 bases between. Germline CDR1 is SGHTA and CDR2 is FQGNSA. The CDR3 coding sequence is TGTGCCAGCAGCTTAGACGGCAGCTCTGGGGCCAACGTCCTGACTTTC. Translation gives CASSLDGSSGANVLTF.

V gene TRBV25-1 combines with J gene TRBJ1-3; maybe TRBD1 (6 bases). The V gene lost 5 bases and the J gene lost 2 bases, with 10 bases spanning the gap. The CDR3 has 14 amino acids. Per the germline V gene, CDR1 is MGHDK and CDR2 is SYGVNS. CDR3 coding DNA: TGTGCCAGCAGTAGCACAGGGACTGGAAACACCATATATTTT. Translating it yields CASSSTGTGNTIYF.

The V and J genes are TRBV30 and TRBJ1-1; no clear D. The CDR3 is 11 residues long. V was cut by 3 bases and J by 11 bases, with 13 bases left in between. Germline V gene sequence: CDR1 GTSNPN, CDR2 SVGIG (reference sequence). The CDR3 sequence: CAWSPGPGAFF. CDR3 in DNA: TGTGCCTGGAGCCCGGGCCCCGGGGCTTTCTTT.

The chain combines TRBV30 with TRBJ1-2; TRBD1 aligns across 8 bases. V shed 0 bases and J 5 bases; nucleotides not matched to a gene: 2. Per germline, CDR1 GTSNPN and CDR2 SVGIG (reference sequence). The CDR3 extends over 13 amino acids. This chain's CDR3 is CAWSVNRGYGYTF. The CDR3 nucleotides read TGTGCCTGGAGTGTAAACAGGGGGTATGGCTACACCTTC.

The V and J genes are TRBV5-4 and TRBJ1-1; D unresolved. The germline V gene encodes CDR1 SGHNT and CDR2 YYREEE (reference sequence). Trimming left V 4 bases short and J 4 bases short, with 14 bases between. This CDR3 has 14 residues. In DNA form, the CDR3 reads TGTGCCAGCAGCGTCCAGGCCCCAAGCACTGAAGCTTTCTTT. Translating gives CASSVQAPSTEAFF. The whole variable domain, filled in from reference TRBV5-4 and TRBJ1-1, reads ETGVTQSPTHLIKTRGQQVTLRCSSQSGHNTVSWYQQALGQGPQFIFQYYREEENGRGNFPPRFSGLQFPNYSSELNVNALELDDSALYLCASSVQAPSTEAFFGQGTRLTVV.

The chain links TRBV4-3 to TRBJ2-1, with 10 bases matching TRBD2. Losses at the gene ends were 0 bases for V and 5 bases for J; bases not matched to a gene: 10. This CDR3 is built from 18 residues. Germline CDR1 LGHNA, CDR2 YSLEER. CDR3: CASSQDHPSGGLHNEQFF. The CDR3 DNA reads TGCGCCAGCAGCCAAGATCACCCTAGCGGGGGTCTGCACAATGAGCAGTTCTTC.